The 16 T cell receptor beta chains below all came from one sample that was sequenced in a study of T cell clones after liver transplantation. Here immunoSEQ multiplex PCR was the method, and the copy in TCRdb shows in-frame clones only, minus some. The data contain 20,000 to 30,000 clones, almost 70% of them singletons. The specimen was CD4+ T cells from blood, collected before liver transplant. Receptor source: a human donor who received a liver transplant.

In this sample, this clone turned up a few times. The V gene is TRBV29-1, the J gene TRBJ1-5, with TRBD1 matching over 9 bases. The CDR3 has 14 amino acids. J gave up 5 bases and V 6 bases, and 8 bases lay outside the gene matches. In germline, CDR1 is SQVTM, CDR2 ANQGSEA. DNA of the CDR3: TGCAGCGTAGCTGGGACAGGGAAGGATCAGCCCCAGCATTTT. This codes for CSVAGTGKDQPQHF.

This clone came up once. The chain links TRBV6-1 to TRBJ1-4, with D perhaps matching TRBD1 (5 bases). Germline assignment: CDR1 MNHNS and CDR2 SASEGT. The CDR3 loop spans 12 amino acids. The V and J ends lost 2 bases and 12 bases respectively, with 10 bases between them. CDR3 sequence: CASSEPGRELFF. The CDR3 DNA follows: TGTGCCAGCAGTGAACCAGGGCGAGAACTGTTTTTT.

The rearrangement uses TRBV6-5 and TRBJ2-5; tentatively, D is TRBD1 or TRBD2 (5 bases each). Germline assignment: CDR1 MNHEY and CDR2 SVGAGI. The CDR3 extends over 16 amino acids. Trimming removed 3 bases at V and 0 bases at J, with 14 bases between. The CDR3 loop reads CASSYMRGTNQETQYF. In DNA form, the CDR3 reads TGTGCCAGCAGTTATATGAGGGGCACGAACCAAGAGACCCAGTACTTC.

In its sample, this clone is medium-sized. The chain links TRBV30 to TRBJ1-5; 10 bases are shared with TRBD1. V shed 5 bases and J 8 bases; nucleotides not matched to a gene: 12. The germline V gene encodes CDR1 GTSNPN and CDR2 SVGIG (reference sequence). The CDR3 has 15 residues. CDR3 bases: TGTGCCTGGGGAAGACAGGGGGCTATAGTCGAGCCCCAGCATTTT. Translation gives CAWGRQGAIVEPQHF.

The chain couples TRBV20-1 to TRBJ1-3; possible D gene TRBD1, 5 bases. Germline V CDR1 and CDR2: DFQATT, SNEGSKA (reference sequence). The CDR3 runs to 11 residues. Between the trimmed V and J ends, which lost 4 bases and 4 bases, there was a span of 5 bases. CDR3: CSANRGNTIYF. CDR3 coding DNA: TGCAGTGCTAACAGGGGAAACACCATATATTTT.

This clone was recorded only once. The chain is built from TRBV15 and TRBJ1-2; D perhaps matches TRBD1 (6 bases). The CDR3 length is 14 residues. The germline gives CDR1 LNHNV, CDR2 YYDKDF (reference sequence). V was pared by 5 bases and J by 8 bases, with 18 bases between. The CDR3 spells CATSQQGGVRGYTF. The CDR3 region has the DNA TGTGCCACCAGCCAACAGGGCGGAGTAAGAGGCTACACCTTC.

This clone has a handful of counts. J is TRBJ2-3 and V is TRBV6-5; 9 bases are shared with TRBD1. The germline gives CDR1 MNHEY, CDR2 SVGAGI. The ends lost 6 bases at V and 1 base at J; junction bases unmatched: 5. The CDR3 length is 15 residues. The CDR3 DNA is TGTGCCAGCAGCCTACGGACAGGGGGCACAGATACGCAGTATTTT. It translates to CASSLRTGGTDTQYF.

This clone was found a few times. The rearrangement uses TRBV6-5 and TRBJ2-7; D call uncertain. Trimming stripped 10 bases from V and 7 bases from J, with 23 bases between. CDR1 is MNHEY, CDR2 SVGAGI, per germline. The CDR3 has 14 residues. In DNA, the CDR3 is TGTGCCACCCAGCGTAATCCCTATACTTCGGAGCAGTACGTC. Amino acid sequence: CATQRNPYTSEQYV.

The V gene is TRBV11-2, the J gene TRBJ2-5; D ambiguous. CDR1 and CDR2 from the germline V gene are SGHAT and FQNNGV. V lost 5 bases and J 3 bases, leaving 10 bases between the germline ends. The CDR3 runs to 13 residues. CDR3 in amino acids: CASSPDTKETQYF. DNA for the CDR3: TGTGCCAGCAGCCCCGATACTAAAGAGACCCAGTACTTC.

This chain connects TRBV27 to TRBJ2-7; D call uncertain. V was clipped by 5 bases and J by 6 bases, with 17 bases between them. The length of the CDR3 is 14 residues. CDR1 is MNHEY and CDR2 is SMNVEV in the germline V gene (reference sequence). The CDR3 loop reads CASSPVLPTTEQYF. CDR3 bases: TGTGCCAGCAGTCCCGTACTGCCCACTACCGAGCAGTACTTC.

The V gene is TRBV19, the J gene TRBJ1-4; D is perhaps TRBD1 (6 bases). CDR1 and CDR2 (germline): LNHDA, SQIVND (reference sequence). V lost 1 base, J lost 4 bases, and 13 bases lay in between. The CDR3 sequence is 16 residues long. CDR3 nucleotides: TGTGCCAGTAGTATAGGGTCCCAGGGGTATAATGAAAAACTGTTTTTT. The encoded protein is CASSIGSQGYNEKLFF.

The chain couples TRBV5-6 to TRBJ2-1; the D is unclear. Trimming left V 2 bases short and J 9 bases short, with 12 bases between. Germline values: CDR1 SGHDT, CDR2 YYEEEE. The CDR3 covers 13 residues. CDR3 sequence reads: CASSFVVSSEQFF. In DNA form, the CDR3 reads TGTGCCAGCAGCTTCGTCGTCTCCAGTGAGCAGTTCTTC.

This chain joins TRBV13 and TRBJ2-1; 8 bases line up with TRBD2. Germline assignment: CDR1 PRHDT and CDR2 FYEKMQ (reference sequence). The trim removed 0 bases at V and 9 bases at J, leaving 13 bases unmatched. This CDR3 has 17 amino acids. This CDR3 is CASSLGSSGSKLGEQFF. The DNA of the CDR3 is TGTGCCAGCAGCTTAGGTTCCAGCGGGAGTAAGTTGGGTGAGCAGTTCTTC.

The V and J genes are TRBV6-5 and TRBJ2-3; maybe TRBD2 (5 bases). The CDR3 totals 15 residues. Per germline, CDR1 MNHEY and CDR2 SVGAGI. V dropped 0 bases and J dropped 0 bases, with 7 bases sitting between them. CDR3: CASSYSPGSTDTQYF. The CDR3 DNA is TGTGCCAGCAGTTACTCACCGGGAAGCACAGATACGCAGTATTTT.

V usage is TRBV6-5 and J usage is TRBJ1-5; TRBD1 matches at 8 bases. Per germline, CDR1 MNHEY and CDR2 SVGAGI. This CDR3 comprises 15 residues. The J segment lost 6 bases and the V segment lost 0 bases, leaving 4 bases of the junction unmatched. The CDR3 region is CASSYSAGGTQPQHF. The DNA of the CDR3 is TGTGCCAGCAGTTACTCAGCAGGGGGCACTCAGCCCCAGCATTTT.

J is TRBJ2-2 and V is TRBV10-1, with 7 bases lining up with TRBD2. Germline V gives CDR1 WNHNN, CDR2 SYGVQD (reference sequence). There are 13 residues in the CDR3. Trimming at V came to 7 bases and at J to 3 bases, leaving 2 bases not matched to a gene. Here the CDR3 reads CASIGRDTGELFF. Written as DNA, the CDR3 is TGCGCCAGCATTGGGAGGGACACCGGGGAGCTGTTTTTT.